The entry that follows covers one T cell receptor beta chain sequence. Its antigen is unknown. Some clones are missing from TCRdb's copy, which holds only in-frame ones; the method was immunoSEQ multiplex PCR. The data contain about 2.1 million clones, about 93% of them singletons. The sample originates from a study of shared clonotypes between healthy human individuals. Cells designated naive CD8 were CD45RO-negative and were positively selected for CCR7, with terminally differentiated effector memory CD45RA+ cells excluded. Study conclusions and caveats: The study found roughly 5% of naive CD4 clonotypes shared across a few donors.

V was cut by 5 bases and J by 3 bases, with 14 bases left in between. Germline-derived CDR1 and CDR2 are MNHNY and SVGAGI (reference sequence). The CDR3 extends over 15 amino acids. This TCR was sampled from a man between 18 and 35 years old in good health. Some clones in this sample may be carry-over from other donors' samples. Sequenced sample: naive CD8+ T cells from PBMCs. V and J are TRBV6-6 and TRBJ2-1, with a weak D call TRBD1 (5 bases). As DNA, the CDR3 is TGTGCCAGCAGTCCCGACAAGGGGTACTACAATGAGCAGTTCTTC. This gives the protein CASSPDKGYYNEQFF.